This TCR beta chain was captured in a study of CD8 T cells in Susac syndrome (dated by TCRdb to the late 2010s). Regarding the complete study: Whether CD8+ T cell activation and differentiation in Susac syndrome was antigen driven was tested using repertoire sequencing.

There are 15 amino acids in the CDR3, from cysteine to phenylalanine inclusive. Just CDR3 DNA is preserved here, 45 bases in frame from base 1. From a lookup of the germline V gene, CDR1 and CDR2 are MRHNA and SNTAGT. Clipping removes 3 bases from V and 8 bases from J, with 12 as the unmatched junction base count. In regard to this clonotype: What this receptor recognizes is not known. The input lacks base qualities; no much larger clone sits a single base away.

Peripheral blood CD8+ and CD4+ T cells from healthy donors, Susac syndrome patients and multiple sclerosis patients were profiled by high-throughput TCR beta sequencing. Treatment-naive patients with stable or active relapsing-remitting disease fulfilling revised McDonald criteria were used as multiple sclerosis controls. Bulk CD8+ and CD4+ T cells were purified by magnetic negative isolation, whereas CD8+ TEMRA cells were enriched by FACS. Blood was collected in EDTA tubes and processed within 24 hours, with PBMCs isolated through density gradient centrifugation. PBMCs intended for TCR sequencing were cryopreserved in liquid nitrogen and were subsequently thawed in a 37 degrees C water bath. The sorted or isolated CD4+, CD8+ and CD8+ TEMRA cells had a purity of 90% or higher. RNA was extracted with the RNeasy kit and roughly 0.45 to 1 ug was reverse transcribed using random hexamers. TCR beta CDR3 regions were amplified with the immunoSEQ multiplex PCR assay covering 54 Vbeta and 13 Jbeta segments. To correct PCR amplification bias, a synthetic template baseline was used for both primer optimization and computational correction. In the source study's methods: Reads were assigned to V, D and J genes according to IMGT and analyzed in immunoSEQ Analyzer, with only productive sequences retained. Clonality was computed as one minus Shannon entropy normalized by log2 of the number of productive unique sequences. For each patient and control, public and private clones were evaluated within the 100 most prevalent clones. Susac-specific clones were defined as absent from healthy and MS cohorts, over a thousand published viral clones and other ImmuneACCESS disease sequences. Clones were called with MiXCR by TCRdb after fastp trimmed the public reads at Q25, and only in-frame beta chains were retained. Merged by CDR3 protein, the rows form single entries marked with the most common genes and DNA. The V and J calls, along with clone size, are taken from TCRdb and not from the paper's own processing. The sample has nearly 200,000 distinct CDR3 sequences on record, roughly 96% of them singletons. About 0.096% of the sample is in the top ten clones.

What the study reported, not specific to this receptor: The study acknowledged that relatively few individuals were included in the TCR sequencing and HLA analysis.

The rearranged segments are TRBV6-4 and TRBJ1-2; TRBD1 lines up with 7 middle nucleotides. This clonotype was obtained from a human donor with multiple sclerosis. Sequencing was performed on CD4+ T cells from PBMCs. The nucleotide sequence is given as TGTGCCAGCAGTGATATATACAGGGGAGCCGGCGGCTACACCTTC. This sequence encodes CASSDIYRGAGGYTF.